One sample yielded the 32 T cell receptor beta chains listed below, sequenced in a study of cytomegalovirus exposure and HLA in healthy donors. PCR used 60 Vbeta primers and 13 Jbeta primers. TCRdb's copy holds only in-frame clones and misses some; the assay was immunoSEQ multiplex PCR. The sample yields around 110,000 clones, 81% seen once. Sequenced input: PBMCs. Every receptor here comes from a woman in her 30s in good health and CMV-seronegative.

This clone has a handful of counts. The chain joins TRBV7-9 to TRBJ1-5; D gene uncertain. Looked up from germline, CDR1 is SEHNR and CDR2 is FQNEAQ (reference sequence). V was trimmed by 5 bases and J by 6 bases, leaving 17 bases between them. The CDR3 totals 15 residues. DNA of the CDR3: TGTGCCAGCAGCCCGCCGACTTATCGGGGTCAGCCCCAGCATTTT. Translation gives CASSPPTYRGQPQHF.

This chain uses TRBV6-5 with TRBJ2-3, with 8 bases aligning to TRBD2. After removal of 6 bases from V and 10 bases from J, the junction contained 12 bases not matched to a gene. The CDR3 contains 14 residues. Germline V lookup: CDR1 MNHEY, CDR2 SVGAGI. The CDR3 protein is CASSPQPTSAAQYF. In nucleotides, the CDR3 is TGTGCCAGCAGCCCCCAACCGACTAGCGCGGCGCAGTATTTT.

This clone is a singleton in its sample. The rearrangement links TRBV10-2 to TRBJ2-1; TRBD2 is a possible D gene (6 bases). This CDR3 spans 12 amino acids. CDR1 is WSHSY and CDR2 is SAAADI in the germline V gene. V was pared by 2 bases and J by 7 bases, with 6 bases between. Written as DNA, the CDR3 is TGCGCCAGCAGTGAGCGGGGGAATGAGCAGTTCTTC. Its protein is CASSERGNEQFF.

The gene calls are TRBV5-1 and TRBJ2-5; 13 bases are shared with TRBD2. The assigned J gene may be wrong: the sequence end matches TRBJ2-7 better. CDR3 size: 15 residues. The germline CDR1 and CDR2 sequences are SGHRS and YFSETQ. The CDR3 loop reads CASSLRTSGSYEQYF. CDR3 nucleotide sequence: TGCGCCAGCAGCCTAAGGACTAGCGGGAGTTACGAGCAGTACTTC.

The genes are TRBV5-1 and TRBJ2-1, with 10 bases identical to TRBD1. V trimming: 0 bases; J trimming: 6 bases; junction bases outside the gene matches: 6. The germline V gene has CDR1 SGHRS and CDR2 YFSETQ. This CDR3 comprises 16 residues. CDR3 sequence reads: CASSLGGQGVINEQFF. CDR3 coding DNA: TGCGCCAGCAGCTTGGGTGGACAGGGGGTCATCAATGAGCAGTTCTTC.

The chain combines TRBV7-9 with TRBJ2-1; possible D gene TRBD2, 6 bases. CDR3 length equals 15 residues. Germline V gene sequence: CDR1 SEHNR, CDR2 FQNEAQ (reference sequence). Trimming removed 5 bases from V and 8 bases from J, with 19 bases in between. CDR3 DNA sequence: TGTGCCAGCAGCCCCCGGGTCCTAGCGATGGATGAGCAGTTCTTC. Its translation: CASSPRVLAMDEQFF.

The V call is TRBV11-2, the J call TRBJ1-1, with 8 bases aligning to TRBD1. The V and J ends lost 0 bases and 8 bases, in that order; junction bases with no gene match: 8. Germline V lookup: CDR1 SGHAT, CDR2 FQNNGV. This CDR3 region has 15 residues. The CDR3 region has the DNA TGTGCCAGCAGCTTAGATTTAGGGGGACAGGCAGAAGCTTTCTTT. Translation gives CASSLDLGGQAEAFF.

The gene calls are TRBV7-2 and TRBJ2-4, with D tentatively TRBD1 (5 bases). CDR3 length: 14 amino acids. Trimming removed 5 bases at V and 0 bases at J, with 8 bases between. The germline V gene encodes CDR1 SGHTA and CDR2 FQGNSA. CDR3 nucleotide sequence: TGTGCCAGCAGCAATAGGGGAGCCAAAAACATTCAGTACTTC. Amino acids: CASSNRGAKNIQYF.

The chain joins TRBV27 to TRBJ2-3, with 10 positions matching TRBD2. The CDR3 covers 14 residues. V was clipped by 5 bases and J by 6 bases; unmatched bases: 5. CDR1 and CDR2 from the germline V gene are MNHEY and SMNVEV (reference sequence). The CDR3 here is CASSLQTSGDTQYF. The CDR3 region has the DNA TGTGCCAGCAGTCTCCAGACTAGCGGGGATACGCAGTATTTT.

The rearrangement joins TRBV4-3 to TRBJ2-3, with 9 positions matching TRBD2. This CDR3 region has 15 residues. The ends lost 0 bases at V and 9 bases at J; junction bases unmatched: 7. Germline CDR1 and CDR2: LGHNA and YSLEER. DNA of the CDR3: TGCGCCAGCAGCCAAGATCCAGCGGGAGGTCAAACGCAGTATTTT. This codes for CASSQDPAGGQTQYF.

The rearrangement joins TRBV7-2 to TRBJ2-7; no reliable D call. V was trimmed by 0 bases and J by 2 bases, leaving 14 bases between them. The length of the CDR3 is 16 residues. Germline CDR1 SGHTA, CDR2 FQGNSA. The CDR3: CASSLASGATPYEQYF. In DNA, the CDR3 is TGTGCCAGCAGCTTAGCTTCCGGAGCTACCCCCTACGAGCAGTACTTC.

V gene TRBV4-3 combines with J gene TRBJ1-5; the match to TRBD1 covers 8 bases. The germline CDR1 and CDR2 sequences are LGHNA and YSLEER. This CDR3 region has 14 residues. The junction had 6 bases not matched to a gene; V was cut back by 4 bases and J by 7 bases. CDR3 protein: CASSLGQGAQPQHF. The CDR3 DNA follows: TGCGCCAGCAGCCTCGGGCAGGGGGCACAGCCCCAGCATTTT.

The rearrangement links TRBV5-1 to TRBJ1-1, with unresolved D. The CDR3 totals 14 residues. Trimming left V 0 bases short and J 4 bases short, with 10 bases between. Germline values: CDR1 SGHRS, CDR2 YFSETQ. CDR3 nucleotide sequence: TGCGCCAGCAGCTTGGAAAGAGGGCGCACTGAAGCTTTCTTT. This gives the protein CASSLERGRTEAFF.

The chain carries TRBV7-3 and TRBJ2-3, with 11 positions matching TRBD1. Germline trimming cut 1 base from V and 3 bases from J; bases unmatched to any gene: 6. The CDR3 consists of 17 residues. Germline CDR1 reads SGHTA; CDR2 reads FQGTGA. CDR3 region: CASSLRWDRGTTDTQYF. CDR3 DNA: TGTGCCAGCAGCTTAAGATGGGACAGGGGGACTACAGATACGCAGTATTTT.

The chain uses TRBV28 and TRBJ2-2, with D perhaps TRBD1 (5 bases). From germline, CDR1 is MDHEN and CDR2 SYDVKM. This CDR3 region has 15 residues. V gave up 2 bases and J gave up 5 bases, with 12 bases separating them. CDR3 sequence reads: CASSLGPRGTGELFF. The CDR3 bases are TGTGCCAGCAGTTTAGGGCCTAGGGGTACCGGGGAGCTGTTTTTT.

This rearrangement joins TRBV9 to TRBJ2-1; 9 bases agree with TRBD2. This CDR3 has 16 amino acids. CDR1 SGDLS and CDR2 YYNGEE come from the germline V gene. The trim removed 3 bases at V and 0 bases at J, leaving 4 bases unmatched. CDR3 loop: CASSGSSGSSYNEQFF. The CDR3 DNA is TGTGCCAGCAGCGGGAGTAGCGGGAGCTCCTACAATGAGCAGTTCTTC.

This chain joins TRBV28 and TRBJ2-7, with 9 bases aligning to TRBD2. The CDR3 sequence is 19 residues long. CDR1 is MDHEN, CDR2 SYDVKM, per germline. V shed 5 bases, J shed 2 bases, and the junction held 19 bases outside the gene matches. In nucleotides, the CDR3 is TGTGCCAGCAGTCCCATCCGCCATTCGACTAGCGGTGCCACCTACGAGCAGTACTTC. Amino acid sequence: CASSPIRHSTSGATYEQYF.

The chain is built from TRBV29-1 and TRBJ2-6; D gene ambiguous. Per germline, CDR1 SQVTM and CDR2 ANQGSEA. The CDR3 contains 13 residues. The V gene lost 4 bases and the J gene lost 4 bases, with 8 bases spanning the gap. The CDR3 spells CSVAKSGANVLTF. As DNA, the CDR3 is TGCAGCGTTGCCAAGAGCGGGGCCAACGTCCTGACTTTC.

The J gene is TRBJ2-1, the V gene TRBV13; 14 nucleotides line up with TRBD2. The ends lost 4 bases at V and 8 bases at J; junction bases unmatched: 7. CDR1 and CDR2 (germline): PRHDT, FYEKMQ (reference sequence). The CDR3 length is 16 residues. The CDR3 loop reads CASSSRLAGGLDEQFF. The CDR3 DNA reads as TGTGCCAGCAGCTCACGACTAGCGGGAGGGTTGGATGAGCAGTTCTTC.

V and J are TRBV30 and TRBJ1-5; D ambiguous. This CDR3 has 14 residues. CDR1 is GTSNPN and CDR2 is SVGIG in the germline V gene (reference sequence). V was trimmed by 2 bases and J by 2 bases, leaving 10 bases between them. The CDR3 protein is CAWSIDAGNQPQHF. The CDR3 DNA sequence: TGTGCCTGGAGTATTGACGCGGGCAATCAGCCCCAGCATTTT.

The chain employs TRBV7-9 and TRBJ2-3; 12 bases are shared with TRBD2. This CDR3 is built from 18 residues. Germline V gene data show CDR1 as SEHNR and CDR2 as FQNEAQ (reference sequence). The J segment lost 2 bases and the V segment lost 5 bases, leaving 11 bases of the junction unmatched. The chain's CDR3 is CASSPWTSGMGNTDTQYF. In nucleotides, the CDR3 is TGTGCCAGCAGCCCCTGGACTAGCGGGATGGGGAACACAGATACGCAGTATTTT. Full variable domain (missing parts from reference TRBV7-9 and TRBJ2-3): DTGVSQNPRHKITKRGQNVTFRCDPISEHNRLYWYRQTLGQGPEFLTYFQNEAQLEKSRLLSDRFSAERPKGSFSTLEIQRTEQGDSAMYLCASSPWTSGMGNTDTQYFGPGTRLTVL.

The chain carries TRBV7-6 and TRBJ2-5, with D perhaps matching TRBD2 (6 bases). The CDR3 spans 16 residues. Per germline, CDR1 SGHVS and CDR2 FNYEAQ. Trimming stripped 0 bases from V and 2 bases from J, with 13 bases between. For the CDR3, the DNA is TGTGCCAGCAGCTTAGCCTATCGGGGGTCGCAAGAGACCCAGTACTTC. Residues: CASSLAYRGSQETQYF. Looking up the rest from reference TRBV7-6 and TRBJ2-5 gives the full variable domain: GAGVSQSPRYKVTKRGQDVALRCDPISGHVSLYWYRQALGQGPEFLTYFNYEAQQDKSGLPNDRFSAERPEGSISTLTIQRTEQRDSAMYRCASSLAYRGSQETQYFGPGTRLLVL.

The chain recombines TRBV10-3 with TRBJ1-5; 8 positions match TRBD1. This CDR3 has 15 residues. Germline loops: CDR1 ENHRY, CDR2 SYGVKD. Unmatched junction bases numbered 5, after V lost 5 bases and J lost 2 bases. For the CDR3, the DNA is TGTGCCATCAGTTATTCAGGGGGCGGCAATCAGCCCCAGCATTTT. This encodes CAISYSGGGNQPQHF.

The V and J genes are TRBV21-1 and TRBJ1-5; the D call TRBD1 from the table was never checked on the DNA. TRBV21-1 represents a pseudogene. The CDR3 totals 18 residues. CDR3 sequence reads: CASSKGPGGRGNYQPQHF. The CDR3 nucleotides read TGTGCCAGCAGCAAAGGGCCTGGTGGCAGGGGGAATTATCAGCCCCAGCATTTT.

This chain joins TRBV10-2 and TRBJ2-2; 14 bases align to TRBD2. CDR3 length: 17 amino acids. The ends lost 7 bases at V and 4 bases at J; junction bases unmatched: 8. CDR1 is WSHSY and CDR2 is SAAADI in the germline V gene. The CDR3 sequence: CASKGLAGVSATGELFF. The CDR3 coding sequence is TGCGCCAGCAAGGGACTAGCGGGAGTATCGGCCACCGGGGAGCTGTTTTTT.

The chain's CDR3 is CASSMTGTSYEQYF. In DNA form, the CDR3 reads TGTGCCAGCAGTATGACAGGGACATCCTACGAGCAGTACTTC. This chain uses TRBV28 with TRBJ2-7, with 7 bases matching TRBD1. This CDR3 contains 14 residues. Germline V CDR1 and CDR2: MDHEN, SYDVKM. The J segment lost 1 base and the V segment lost 5 bases, leaving 5 bases of the junction unmatched.

The chain recombines TRBV28 with TRBJ1-5; 7 bases line up with TRBD1. Trimming cost V 6 bases and J 5 bases; bases outside gene matches: 4. Germline CDR1 is MDHEN and CDR2 is SYDVKM. The CDR3 spans 13 residues. The CDR3 DNA reads TGTGCCAGCAGAACCACAGGGGATCAGCCCCAGCATTTT. This codes for CASRTTGDQPQHF.

The chain links TRBV2 to TRBJ2-7; TRBD1 might be the D (6 bases). This CDR3 has 13 amino acids. The ends were cut back, 9 bases at V and 1 base at J, with 13 bases in the middle. CDR1 and CDR2 from the germline V gene are SNHLY and FYNNEI. CDR3 bases: TGTGCCAGACCCCGGGACACTTCCTACGAGCAGTACTTC. Its translation is CARPRDTSYEQYF.

V is TRBV19 and J is TRBJ2-1; maybe TRBD2 (6 bases). The CDR3 sequence is 14 residues long. V lost 5 bases and J lost 12, with 20 bases in between. CDR1 and CDR2 from the germline V gene are LNHDA and SQIVND (reference sequence). The CDR3 loop reads CASSPAGPTGGQFF. In DNA, the CDR3 is TGTGCCAGTAGTCCCGCGGGACCAACCGGCGGGCAGTTCTTC.

The genes are TRBV5-1 and TRBJ2-1; TRBD2 agrees at 8 bases. V trimming: 0 bases; J trimming: 3 bases; junction bases outside the gene matches: 2. This CDR3 has 15 residues. The germline CDR1 and CDR2 sequences are SGHRS and YFSETQ. The CDR3 spells CASSLETSGYNEQFF. The CDR3 DNA reads TGCGCCAGCAGCTTGGAAACTAGCGGCTACAATGAGCAGTTCTTC.

V gene TRBV5-1 combines with J gene TRBJ2-3, with a tentative D call TRBD2 (6 bases). In germline, CDR1 is SGHRS, CDR2 YFSETQ. This CDR3 spans 13 amino acids. Deletions cut 9 bases from V and 2 bases from J, with 13 bases between. The CDR3 coding sequence is TGCGCCACCGGGACTTATGTCACAGATACGCAGTATTTT. Its translation: CATGTYVTDTQYF.

The rearrangement joins TRBV27 to TRBJ2-5; 7 bases align to TRBD2. J was trimmed by 5 bases and V by 0 bases; bases with no gene match: 9. Germline V gives CDR1 MNHEY, CDR2 SMNVEV (reference sequence). This CDR3 is 16 amino acids long. CDR3 amino acids: CASSLSMPAGVETQYF. The DNA of the CDR3 is TGTGCCAGCAGTTTATCGATGCCGGCGGGAGTTGAGACCCAGTACTTC.